This T cell receptor beta chain appears in the sequencing data of a study of cytomegalovirus exposure and HLA in healthy donors. Across the whole study: Findings of an earlier analysis included about 100 million unique TCR beta sequences from 200 million or so T cells.

The CDR3 runs 15 residues. Germline CDR1 reads SGHRS; CDR2 reads YFSETQ. Deletions cut 0 bases from V and 4 bases from J, with 13 bases between. PCR employed 60 Vbeta and 13 Jbeta primers. Profiled with immunoSEQ multiplex PCR; TCRdb holds only in-frame clones, not every one. The sample lists more than 85,000 clones, roughly 69% occurring once. The rearrangement links TRBV5-1 to TRBJ1-2; possible D gene TRBD1, 6 bases. The origin of this receptor is a woman aged 30 to 39 in good health and CMV-seronegative. Input material: PBMCs. CDR3 sequence (DNA): TGCGCCAGCAGCTTGGGGGCAGGGGATCTCTATGGCTACACCTTC. As protein: CASSLGAGDLYGYTF.